The rows below give T cell receptor beta chains drawn from one sample of a study of shared clonotypes between healthy human individuals. The protocol was immunoSEQ multiplex PCR, while the TCRdb copy is restricted to in-frame clones and leaves out a portion. The sample shows around 2,000,000 clones, roughly 95% of them seen only once. The sample consisted of naive CD8+ T cells sorted from blood. The receptors were sampled from a man aged 18-30 years in good health. Each CDR3 is given with its conserved first and last residue. D genes are given only for firm matches. Size values are once, few and many counts, or a class for expanded clones, and some rows have none.

TRBJ2-7,.,TRBV11-2,.,TGTGCCAGCAGCTACCTGACAGGCGCCTACGAGCAGTACTTC,CASSYLTGAYEQYF
TRBJ1-5,.,TRBV10-3,.,TGTGCCATCAGTGAGTCATTTTCCGTAGGGAATAGCAATCAGCCCCAGCATTTT,CAISESFSVGNSNQPQHF
TRBJ2-3,.,TRBV5-6,.,TGTGCCAGCAGTCGGGAGATGGTCACCTACACAGATACGCAGTATTTT,CASSREMVTYTDTQYF
TRBJ2-3,.,TRBV4-1,.,TGCGCCAGCAGCCAAGATGGTAGAACTAGCCTCACAGATACGCAGTATTTT,CASSQDGRTSLTDTQYF
TRBJ2-2,TRBD2,TRBV6-5,.,TGTGCCAGCAGTTACCTGACTAGCGGGACCGGGGAGCTGTTTTTT,CASSYLTSGTGELFF
TRBJ2-7,TRBD2,TRBV28,few,TGTGCCAGCAGGACGGGGGGGCCAAAGCAGTACTTC,CASRTGGPKQYF
TRBJ2-5,TRBD2,TRBV28,.,TGTGCCAGCATGGGGCGGCTAGCGGAGTTCGAAGAGACCCAGTACTTC,CASMGRLAEFEETQYF
TRBJ2-1,.,TRBV11-2,.,TGTGCCAGCAGCTTAGGTGGTGGCTATGAGCAGTTCTTC,CASSLGGGYEQFF
TRBJ2-7,.,TRBV10-1,once,TGCGCCAGCAGTGGAGGGGACTCCTACGAGCAGTACTTC,CASSGGDSYEQYF
TRBJ2-3,.,TRBV2,.,TGTGCCAGCAGTGTATCCCTCAGGGGCGGGGGAGATACGCAGTATTTT,CASSVSLRGGGDTQYF
TRBJ1-5,TRBD1,TRBV6-1,.,TGTGCCAGCAGTGAATTCGGACAGGCACCGGGGCAGCCCCAGCATTTT,CASSEFGQAPGQPQHF
TRBJ2-1,TRBD2,TRBV19,.,TGTGCCAGTAGTATTATAGCGGGCCAACTTGAGCAGTTCTTC,CASSIIAGQLEQFF
TRBJ2-5,.,TRBV10-2,.,TGCGCCAGCAGTGAAACAGGGTCATTGGGGGAGACCCAGTACTTC,CASSETGSLGETQYF
TRBJ1-2,TRBD1,TRBV6-5,.,TGTGCCAGCAGTTACTTGGTCCCCACAGGGGAGTATGGCTACACCTTC,CASSYLVPTGEYGYTF
TRBJ1-5,.,TRBV15,.,TGTGCCACCCAGGACAATGGCAATCAGCCCCAGCATTTT,CATQDNGNQPQHF
TRBJ2-4,.,TRBV6-5,once,TGTGCCAGCAGTTCGCCTTTAGGGACAAAAAACATTCAGTACTTC,CASSSPLGTKNIQYF
TRBJ2-2,.,TRBV6-5,.,TGTGCCAGCAGTTACGTGGAGGACACCGGGGAGCTGTTTTTT,CASSYVEDTGELFF
TRBJ1-2,.,TRBV6-1,.,TGTGCCAGCAGTGAAGCGCTTGGGACAACCTATGGCTACACCTTC,CASSEALGTTYGYTF
TRBJ2-7,.,TRBV4-1,.,TGCGCCAGCAGCCAAGATGTAGCGAGCTCCTACGAGCAGTACTTC,CASSQDVASSYEQYF
TRBJ2-7,.,TRBV7-6,.,TGTGCCAGCAGCTTAGGGGACGCTGAGGCCTACGAGCAGTACTTC,CASSLGDAEAYEQYF
TRBJ2-3,.,TRBV7-3,.,TGTGCCAGCAGCTTTCTGAGCGCAGATACGCAGTATTTT,CASSFLSADTQYF
TRBJ2-6,TRBD1,TRBV28,.,TGTGCCAGCAGCCCTACAGGGGCTGGGGCCAACGTCCTGACTTTC,CASSPTGAGANVLTF
TRBJ1-2,.,TRBV30,.,TGTGCCTGGAGTGGCCACCTTAAGCCCACGAACTATGGCTACACCTTC,CAWSGHLKPTNYGYTF
TRBJ2-1,.,TRBV6-1,.,TGTGCCAGCAGAGAAAACAATGAGCAGTTCTTC,CASRENNEQFF
TRBJ2-7,.,TRBV15,.,TGTGCCACCAGCAGAGATACGGAGCAGAGCTACGAGCAGTACTTC,CATSRDTEQSYEQYF
TRBJ2-7,.,TRBV2,.,TGTGCCAGCAGCCCGGACCTAGGGTACGAGCAGTACTTC,CASSPDLGYEQYF
TRBJ1-1,.,TRBV15,.,TGTGCCACCAGCACCGTCTACGGGCATCCATCCGCGAACACTGAAGCTTTCTTT,CATSTVYGHPSANTEAFF
TRBJ1-1,.,TRBV9,.,TGTGCCAGCAGCGTAGTATCCGGGGGCGCGCCTGAAGCTTTCTTT,CASSVVSGGAPEAFF
TRBJ2-3,.,TRBV2,.,TGTGCCAGCAGTGAGTCACTAGGGGATACGCAGTATTTT,CASSESLGDTQYF
TRBJ1-4,TRBD1,TRBV2,.,TGTGCCAGCAGTGAAGAGGGGGCGCCGAATGAAAAACTGTTTTTT,CASSEEGAPNEKLFF
TRBJ2-7,.,TRBV21-1,.,TGTGCCAGGTTCAGGGGGTTAAGGCACGAGCAGTACTTC,CARFRGLRHEQYF
TRBJ2-5,TRBD1,TRBV5-4,.,TGTGCCAGCAGCTCCAAAGGGACAGCAGAGACCCAGTACTTC,CASSSKGTAETQYF
TRBJ2-5,.,TRBV27,.,TGTGCCAGCAGTGTACTATCAAACCAAGAGACCCAGTACTTC,CASSVLSNQETQYF
TRBJ2-6,.,TRBV27,.,TGTGCCAGCGCCTGGGACGTCGGCGGAGCGGGGGCCAACGTCCTGACTTTC,CASAWDVGGAGANVLTF
TRBJ2-5,.,TRBV21-1,.,TGTGCCAGCAGCAAAGTGGTGGCTACCCGTGGTCGTAGGGAGACCCAGTACTTC,CASSKVVATRGRRETQYF
TRBJ1-2,.,TRBV19,.,TGTGCCAGTACCCCCGAACGCAGCCATTATGGCTACACCTTC,CASTPERSHYGYTF
TRBJ2-7,TRBD1,TRBV7-7,.,TGTGCTAGCAGCCCCGGGACAGGGGACTACGAGCAGTACTTC,CASSPGTGDYEQYF
TRBJ2-7,.,TRBV7-8,.,TGTGCCAGCAGCTTATGGGGGCGCGACATCGAGCAGTACTTC,CASSLWGRDIEQYF
TRBJ2-3,.,TRBV11-1,.,TGTGCCAGCAGCTTAGTAGCGGCCACAGATACGCAGTATTTT,CASSLVAATDTQYF
TRBJ1-4,TRBD1,TRBV9,.,TGTGCCAGCAGCGGATACGGGACAGGGGATGGGACTAATGAAAAACTGTTTTTT,CASSGYGTGDGTNEKLFF
TRBJ2-7,.,TRBV10-1,once,TGCGCCATCTTTCTCGACGCCCACGAGCAGTACTTC,CAIFLDAHEQYF
TRBJ2-2,TRBD2,TRBV5-8,.,TGTGCCAGCAGCTTGTGGCTAGCGGGGACTAACACCGGGGAGCTGTTTTTT,CASSLWLAGTNTGELFF